These T cell receptor beta chains were read from a single sample in a study of blood T cell repertoires in COVID-19. TCRdb keeps only in-frame clones here, not all; method: immunoSEQ multiplex PCR. The sample contains about 230,000 clones, roughly 90% of which appear only once. Sequencing was carried out using PBMCs or T cells enriched from blood (not recorded which). Source of these receptors: a woman aged 25 to 39 with acute COVID-19. Both conserved end residues are part of each CDR3. The order of the fields is J gene, clone size, V gene, D gene, CDR3 DNA, CDR3 protein. A D gene is named only where the DNA matches it firmly. Expanded clones are given a class, and other clones once, few, many or no size at all.

j_gene: TRBJ2-3; abundance: .; v_gene: TRBV2; d_gene: TRBD2; CDR3nt: TGTGCCAGCAGTGAAGTGCGGGGGGGCACAGATACGCAGTATTTT; CDR3aa: CASSEVRGGTDTQYF
j_gene: TRBJ2-7; abundance: .; v_gene: TRBV13; d_gene: .; CDR3nt: TGTGCCAGCAGCTTATCCGGGGGACCGTACGAGCAGTACTTC; CDR3aa: CASSLSGGPYEQYF
j_gene: TRBJ2-3; abundance: .; v_gene: TRBV12-3/TRBV12-4; d_gene: .; CDR3nt: TGTGCCAGCAGTCCCGGGTCCCGAGGGTATTTT; CDR3aa: CASSPGSRGYF
j_gene: TRBJ2-3; abundance: .; v_gene: TRBV27; d_gene: TRBD1; CDR3nt: TGTGCCAGCAGTTTATCGGTAGGGACAGGGGAAGATACGCAGTATTTT; CDR3aa: CASSLSVGTGEDTQYF
j_gene: TRBJ2-3; abundance: .; v_gene: TRBV5-6; d_gene: .; CDR3nt: TGTGCCAGCAGCCAGAGGAGGCAGTCCGAGGCAGATACGCAGTATTTT; CDR3aa: CASSQRRQSEADTQYF
j_gene: TRBJ1-2; abundance: .; v_gene: TRBV4-1; d_gene: TRBD1; CDR3nt: TGCGCCAGCAGCCCTGACAGGGACTATGGCTACACCTTC; CDR3aa: CASSPDRDYGYTF
j_gene: TRBJ1-6; abundance: .; v_gene: TRBV4-1; d_gene: TRBD1; CDR3nt: TGCGCCAGCAGCCGGGACAGTGAAAATTCACCCCTCCACTTT; CDR3aa: CASSRDSENSPLHF
j_gene: TRBJ2-7; abundance: once; v_gene: TRBV10-3; d_gene: TRBD1; CDR3nt: TGTGCCATCAGTCGCACAGGGGGTTCCAGCTCCTACGAGCAGTACTTC; CDR3aa: CAISRTGGSSSYEQYF
j_gene: TRBJ1-5; abundance: .; v_gene: TRBV12-2; d_gene: .; CDR3nt: TGTGCAAGTCGCTTAGAGAGTAGAGGGCAGGGAGGGGGCAATCAGCCCCAGCATTTT; CDR3aa: CASRLESRGQGGGNQPQHF
j_gene: TRBJ2-7; abundance: few; v_gene: TRBV19; d_gene: .; CDR3nt: TGTGCCAGTAGTATCACAGGAACCTACGAGCAGTACTTC; CDR3aa: CASSITGTYEQYF
j_gene: TRBJ2-6; abundance: .; v_gene: TRBV5-1; d_gene: TRBD1; CDR3nt: TGCGCCAGCAGCTGGACAGGGACTGTCTCTGGGGCCAACGTCCTGACTTTC; CDR3aa: CASSWTGTVSGANVLTF
j_gene: TRBJ2-7; abundance: .; v_gene: TRBV28; d_gene: .; CDR3nt: TGTGCCATCAACAACCCCGCGGGGAAACACGAGCAGTACTTC; CDR3aa: CAINNPAGKHEQYF
j_gene: TRBJ1-2; abundance: .; v_gene: TRBV11-2; d_gene: .; CDR3nt: TGTGCCAGCAGCCTCGGGACACTTAAGGGCTATGGCTACACCTTC; CDR3aa: CASSLGTLKGYGYTF
j_gene: TRBJ2-5; abundance: .; v_gene: TRBV2; d_gene: .; CDR3nt: TGTGCCAGCAAGGCCGGGACCGGCGTAGGGGGACAAGAGACCCAGTACTTC; CDR3aa: CASKAGTGVGGQETQYF
j_gene: TRBJ2-4; abundance: few; v_gene: TRBV4-1; d_gene: .; CDR3nt: TGCGCCAGCAGCCAATCCCCTAACGGGGTTCGCTACCTTCAGTACTTC; CDR3aa: CASSQSPNGVRYLQYF
j_gene: TRBJ1-1; abundance: .; v_gene: TRBV30; d_gene: TRBD1; CDR3nt: TGTGCCTGGAGCCTACAGGGGGGCACTGAAGCTTTCTTT; CDR3aa: CAWSLQGGTEAFF
j_gene: TRBJ1-1; abundance: .; v_gene: TRBV10-3; d_gene: .; CDR3nt: TGTGCCATCAGTATAATCCGGGACACTATTTCCCCCCAAGCTTTCTTT; CDR3aa: CAISIIRDTISPQAFF
j_gene: TRBJ1-4; abundance: .; v_gene: TRBV4-3; d_gene: TRBD1; CDR3nt: TGCGCCAGCAGCCAGACCGGGACAGGGAATGAAAAACTGTTTTTT; CDR3aa: CASSQTGTGNEKLFF
j_gene: TRBJ1-2; abundance: .; v_gene: TRBV25-1; d_gene: .; CDR3nt: TGTGCCAGCAGTGAAACAGGGAACTATGGCTACACCTTC; CDR3aa: CASSETGNYGYTF
j_gene: TRBJ1-2; abundance: .; v_gene: TRBV12-3/TRBV12-4; d_gene: .; CDR3nt: TGTGCCAGCAGTTTAAGGGGGAGCTATGGCTACACCTTC; CDR3aa: CASSLRGSYGYTF
j_gene: TRBJ2-5; abundance: .; v_gene: TRBV29-1; d_gene: .; CDR3nt: TGCAGCGTTTTATCCGGGAACCAAGAGACCCAGTACTTC; CDR3aa: CSVLSGNQETQYF
j_gene: TRBJ2-3; abundance: .; v_gene: TRBV7-2; d_gene: TRBD1; CDR3nt: TGTGCCAGCAGCCGGGGACAGGGAAGCACAGATACGCAGTATTTT; CDR3aa: CASSRGQGSTDTQYF
j_gene: TRBJ2-7; abundance: once; v_gene: TRBV7-9; d_gene: TRBD1; CDR3nt: TGTGCCAGCAGCCCGGGACAGATAACCTACGAGCAGTACTTC; CDR3aa: CASSPGQITYEQYF
j_gene: TRBJ1-4; abundance: .; v_gene: TRBV7-9; d_gene: .; CDR3nt: TGTGCCAGCAGGGAGGGGACTCCCGTAGCGGAAAAACTGTTTTTT; CDR3aa: CASREGTPVAEKLFF
j_gene: TRBJ1-6; abundance: .; v_gene: TRBV30; d_gene: .; CDR3nt: TGTGCCTGGAGTCGGGGTATTGATAATTCACCCCTCCACTTT; CDR3aa: CAWSRGIDNSPLHF
j_gene: TRBJ1-1; abundance: .; v_gene: TRBV7-9; d_gene: TRBD1; CDR3nt: TGTGCCAGCAGCTCCTGGACAGGATCGGTTGAAGCTTTCTTT; CDR3aa: CASSSWTGSVEAFF
j_gene: TRBJ1-2; abundance: .; v_gene: TRBV19; d_gene: TRBD1; CDR3nt: TGTGCCAGTAGTATAGTACAGGGGATTAACTATGGCTACACCTTC; CDR3aa: CASSIVQGINYGYTF
j_gene: TRBJ1-2; abundance: .; v_gene: TRBV6-2/TRBV6-3; d_gene: .; CDR3nt: TGTGCCAGCAGTTATCGGGGGGCGCTACGTGGGTATGGCTACACCTTC; CDR3aa: CASSYRGALRGYGYTF
j_gene: TRBJ1-6; abundance: .; v_gene: TRBV6-5; d_gene: TRBD1; CDR3nt: TGTGCCAGCAGTTTGACAGGGCTAGATTCACCCCTCCACTTT; CDR3aa: CASSLTGLDSPLHF
j_gene: TRBJ2-2; abundance: .; v_gene: TRBV7-8; d_gene: .; CDR3nt: TGTGCCAGCAGCTTAATATCAGGGATGAACACCGGGGAGCTGTTTTTT; CDR3aa: CASSLISGMNTGELFF
j_gene: TRBJ2-7; abundance: .; v_gene: TRBV12-3/TRBV12-4; d_gene: .; CDR3nt: TGTGCCAGCAGTTTACTCCTCCACGAGCAGTACTTC; CDR3aa: CASSLLLHEQYF
j_gene: TRBJ2-3; abundance: .; v_gene: TRBV27; d_gene: TRBD1; CDR3nt: TGTGCCAGCAGTTCTCCGGGACAGGGGGTCACAGATACGCAGTATTTT; CDR3aa: CASSSPGQGVTDTQYF
j_gene: TRBJ1-1; abundance: .; v_gene: TRBV30; d_gene: .; CDR3nt: TGTGCCTGGAGTGTAGAGGGGGACACTGAAGCTTTCTTT; CDR3aa: CAWSVEGDTEAFF
j_gene: TRBJ1-1; abundance: .; v_gene: TRBV28; d_gene: .; CDR3nt: TGTGCCAGCAGTTTAATGGGGGCTTGGACTGAAGCTTTCTTT; CDR3aa: CASSLMGAWTEAFF
j_gene: TRBJ2-2; abundance: .; v_gene: TRBV6-1; d_gene: .; CDR3nt: TGTGCCAGCAGTGAAGCGCTGGGAACAGGTTCCGGGGAGCTGTTTTTT; CDR3aa: CASSEALGTGSGELFF
j_gene: TRBJ1-4; abundance: once; v_gene: TRBV30; d_gene: TRBD1; CDR3nt: TGTGCCTGGAGTGTAACGGGACAGGGAGGTGAAAAACTGTTTTTT; CDR3aa: CAWSVTGQGGEKLFF
j_gene: TRBJ2-7; abundance: few; v_gene: TRBV7-2; d_gene: TRBD2; CDR3nt: TGTGCCAGCAGCTCCGGACTAGCGGTGTACTACGAGCAGTACTTC; CDR3aa: CASSSGLAVYYEQYF
j_gene: TRBJ2-7; abundance: .; v_gene: TRBV7-2; d_gene: .; CDR3nt: TGTGCCAGCAGCCCATCCTACGAGCAGTACTTC; CDR3aa: CASSPSYEQYF
j_gene: TRBJ1-3; abundance: .; v_gene: TRBV5-1; d_gene: TRBD1; CDR3nt: TGCGCCAGCAGCCCCGACAGGGGCTCTGGAAACACCATATATTTT; CDR3aa: CASSPDRGSGNTIYF
j_gene: TRBJ1-5; abundance: .; v_gene: TRBV5-1; d_gene: .; CDR3nt: TGCGCCAGCAAGACATCATGGGACTCGGATCAGCCCCAGCATTTT; CDR3aa: CASKTSWDSDQPQHF
j_gene: TRBJ2-5; abundance: .; v_gene: TRBV12-5; d_gene: TRBD2; CDR3nt: TGTGCTAGTGGTTTGTTTGCGGGGGAGAGGAGAGAGACCCAGTACTTC; CDR3aa: CASGLFAGERRETQYF